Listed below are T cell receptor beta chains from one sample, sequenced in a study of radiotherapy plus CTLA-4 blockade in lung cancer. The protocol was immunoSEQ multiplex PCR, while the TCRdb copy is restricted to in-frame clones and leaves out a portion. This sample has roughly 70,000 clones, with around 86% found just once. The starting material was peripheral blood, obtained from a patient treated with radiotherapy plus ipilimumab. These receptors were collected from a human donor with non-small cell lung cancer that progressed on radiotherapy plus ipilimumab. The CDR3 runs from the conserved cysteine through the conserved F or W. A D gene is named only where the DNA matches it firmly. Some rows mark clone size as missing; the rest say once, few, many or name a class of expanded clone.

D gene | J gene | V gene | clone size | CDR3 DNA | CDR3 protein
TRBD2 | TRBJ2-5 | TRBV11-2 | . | TGTGCCAGCAGCTCCATCTCTGGCGGGAGTAGAGAGACCCAGTACTTC | CASSSISGGSRETQYF
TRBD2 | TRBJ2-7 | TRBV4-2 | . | TGTGCCAGCAGCCAAGACCCGACTAGCGGCTACGAGCAGTACTTC | CASSQDPTSGYEQYF
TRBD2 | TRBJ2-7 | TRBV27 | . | TGTGCCAGCAGTTTCGCGGGACTAGCGGGGCCATACGAGCAGTACTTC | CASSFAGLAGPYEQYF
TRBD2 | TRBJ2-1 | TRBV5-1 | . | TGCGCCAGCAGCTTGGTTCCTAGCGGGAGTGGGAGTGAGCAGTTCTTC | CASSLVPSGSGSEQFF
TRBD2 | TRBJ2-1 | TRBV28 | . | TGTGCCAGCAGTTTGACTAGCGGGAGAAGCAATGAGCAGTTCTTC | CASSLTSGRSNEQFF
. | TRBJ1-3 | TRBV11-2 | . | TGTGCCAGCAGCTTAGTAATGGGGGGGAGAAACACCATATATTTT | CASSLVMGGRNTIYF
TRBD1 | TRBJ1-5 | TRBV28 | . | TGTGCCAGCAGCTCCGACAGGGGGCGCAGGGGCAATCAGCCCCAGCATTTT | CASSSDRGRRGNQPQHF
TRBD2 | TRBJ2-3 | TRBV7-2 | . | TGTGCCAGCAGCCTAGGTGGACTAGCGGGCACAGATACGCAGTATTTT | CASSLGGLAGTDTQYF
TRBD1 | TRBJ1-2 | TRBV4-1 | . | TGCGCCAGCAGCCAAGAGGTCAGGGGGCTCGATCTGGGCTATGGCTACACCTTC | CASSQEVRGLDLGYGYTF
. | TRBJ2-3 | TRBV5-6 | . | TGTGCCAGCAGCCAGAGGGGCGGGAGCACAGATACGCAGTATTTT | CASSQRGGSTDTQYF
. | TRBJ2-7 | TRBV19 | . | TGTGCCAGTAGTATAGCGACACGGCCAGACTACGAGCAGTACTTC | CASSIATRPDYEQYF
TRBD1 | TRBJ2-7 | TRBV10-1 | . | TGCGCCAGCAGTGATCTCGGGACAGGTGCTCGAGAGCAGTACTTC | CASSDLGTGAREQYF
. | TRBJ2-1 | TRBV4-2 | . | TGTGCCAGCAGCCAAGCACTAACAGGGAATCGTCGCAATGAGCAGTTCTTC | CASSQALTGNRRNEQFF
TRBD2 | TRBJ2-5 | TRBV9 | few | TGTGCCAGCAGCCTCAATCAAGCGGGGGGGACCCAGTACTTC | CASSLNQAGGTQYF
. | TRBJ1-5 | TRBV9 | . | TGTGCCAGCAGCGTAGGGGGCGTACAGCCCCAGCATTTT | CASSVGGVQPQHF
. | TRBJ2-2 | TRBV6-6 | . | TGTGCCAGCAGTTCCACAGACACCGGGGAGCTGTTTTTT | CASSSTDTGELFF
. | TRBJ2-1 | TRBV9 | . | TGTGCCAGCAGCCCAACCACCTTAAATGAGCAGTTCTTC | CASSPTTLNEQFF